This T cell receptor beta chain was retrieved from a study of T cells after yellow fever vaccination. Study information: Preparing low-cell-number fractions relied on SMART-Seq v4 Ultra Low Input.

This clonotype has a handful of counts. The germline V gene encodes CDR1 SGDLS and CDR2 YYNGEE. This CDR3 has 14 amino acids. V lost 0 bases, J lost 4 bases, and 8 bases lay in between. Production of TCR cDNA was by 5'RACE template switching, which also added a universal primer site and UMIs. In TCRdb, the 5' RACE reads were re-called with MiXCR into one record per CDR3 protein. The data hold 450,000 to 650,000 distinct CDR3 sequences, with 20% to 25% observed a single time. This sample comprised PBMCs, obtained approximately 20 days after the first yellow fever vaccination. The chain couples TRBV9 to TRBJ1-3; D gene uncertain. The source is a man in his late teens or twenties who received the YFV17D yellow fever vaccine. CDR3 sequence: CASSVELGGNTIYF. The DNA of the CDR3 is TGTGCCAGCAGCGTAGAGCTGGGGGGAAACACCATATATTTT.